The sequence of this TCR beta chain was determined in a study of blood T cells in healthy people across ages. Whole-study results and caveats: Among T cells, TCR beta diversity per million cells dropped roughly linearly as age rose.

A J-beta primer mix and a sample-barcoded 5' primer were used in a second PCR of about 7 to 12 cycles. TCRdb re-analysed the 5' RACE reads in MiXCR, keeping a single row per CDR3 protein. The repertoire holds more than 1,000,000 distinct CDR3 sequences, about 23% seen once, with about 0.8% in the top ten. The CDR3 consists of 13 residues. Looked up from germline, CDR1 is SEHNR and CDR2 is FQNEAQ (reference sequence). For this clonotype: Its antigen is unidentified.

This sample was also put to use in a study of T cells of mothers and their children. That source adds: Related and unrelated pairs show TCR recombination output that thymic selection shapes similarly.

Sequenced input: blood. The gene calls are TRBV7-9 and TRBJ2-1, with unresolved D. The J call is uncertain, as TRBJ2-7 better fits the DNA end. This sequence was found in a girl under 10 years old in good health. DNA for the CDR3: TGTGCCAGCGGCCAGCTCGGCACCTACGAGCAGTACTTC. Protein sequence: CASGQLGTYEQYF.